This passage covers 14 T cell receptor beta chains from one sample sequenced in a study of chemoradiotherapy in HPV16-positive cancers. The method was immunoSEQ multiplex PCR; TCRdb's version includes in-frame clones alone and lacks a portion of them. The sample carries under 6,000 clones, approximately 80% recorded once. The material sequenced was tumor tissue, taken from a patient who underwent chemoradiotherapy. The receptors derive from a human donor with HPV-associated anogenital cancer.

The chain uses TRBV11-2 and TRBJ1-2; possibly TRBD1 for D (6 bases). Looked up from germline, CDR1 is SGHAT and CDR2 is FQNNGV. The ends were cut back, 5 bases at V and 7 bases at J, with 14 bases in the middle. The length of the CDR3 is 13 residues. CDR3 in amino acids: CASSTAGGSGYTF. Written as DNA, the CDR3 is TGTGCCAGCAGCACGGCGGGGGGCTCTGGCTACACCTTC.

V is TRBV2 and J is TRBJ1-4, with TRBD1 as a possible D gene (5 bases). V was shortened by 2 bases and J by 2 bases, with 15 bases between the two germline ends. The CDR3 has 17 residues. Germline assignment: CDR1 SNHLY and CDR2 FYNNEI. CDR3 nucleotide sequence: TGTGCCAGCAGTGAATTCGGTCAGGGTGGCACTAATGAAAAACTGTTTTTT. Protein sequence: CASSEFGQGGTNEKLFF.

This rearrangement joins TRBV7-9 to TRBJ1-5; a weak D match, TRBD1 (5 bases). Germline values: CDR1 SEHNR, CDR2 FQNEAQ (reference sequence). The CDR3 covers 14 residues. The germline V and J ends were trimmed by 5 bases and 7 bases, with 15 bases remaining between them. The CDR3 loop reads CASSRPGVGQPQHF. The CDR3 DNA is TGTGCCAGCAGCCGCCCGGGGGTGGGACAGCCCCAGCATTTT.

The chain has TRBV11-2 and TRBJ1-4, with 10 positions matching TRBD1. The CDR3 has 17 amino acids. The V gene end was trimmed by 9 bases and the J gene end by 0 bases; junction bases not matched to a gene: 10. Looked up from germline, CDR1 is SGHAT and CDR2 is FQNNGV. The CDR3 DNA is TGTGCCAGTACGCCGGGACAGGGGATCCCAACTAATGAAAAACTGTTTTTT. Its translation is CASTPGQGIPTNEKLFF. Using reference TRBV11-2 and TRBJ1-4 for the parts outside the CDR3, the full variable domain is EAGVAQSPRYKIIEKRQSVAFWCNPISGHATLYWYQQILGQGPKLLIQFQNNGVVDDSQLPKDRFSAERLKGVDSTLKIQPAKLEDSAVYLCASTPGQGIPTNEKLFFGSGTQLSVL.

Turning to this clone: The same CDR3 arises from other DNA sequences in this sample as well. V is TRBV4-2 and J is TRBJ1-2; no clear D. V shed 1 base and J shed 6 bases, with 18 bases lying between them. This CDR3 contains 16 residues. CDR1 is LGHNA, CDR2 YNFKEQ, per germline. The chain's CDR3 is CASSQVAYGTVDGYTF. The CDR3 DNA follows: TGTGCCAGCAGCCAAGTTGCTTACGGCACCGTTGATGGCTACACCTTC.

The chain carries TRBV30 and TRBJ2-7; TRBD1 is a possible D gene (6 bases). This CDR3 comprises 13 residues. The ends were cut back, 2 bases at V and 3 bases at J, with 11 bases in the middle. From germline, CDR1 is GTSNPN and CDR2 SVGIG (reference sequence). The CDR3 loop is CAWSRGRGYEQYF. The CDR3 DNA sequence: TGTGCCTGGAGTCGTGGCAGGGGCTACGAGCAGTACTTC.

The V and J genes are TRBV7-9 and TRBJ2-1, with 7 bases fitting TRBD2. Germline V gene sequence: CDR1 SEHNR, CDR2 FQNEAQ (reference sequence). Unmatched junction bases numbered 12, after V lost 5 bases and J lost 8 bases. This CDR3 has 15 amino acids. The CDR3, as DNA: TGTGCCAGCAGCCAACAAAGCGGGGCCGCCGATGAGCAGTTCTTC. It specifies CASSQQSGAADEQFF.

This clone was seen just once. The chain links TRBV11-2 to TRBJ2-7; D is perhaps TRBD1 or TRBD2 (5 bases each). CDR3 length equals 13 residues. Trimming removed 6 bases from V and 2 bases from J, with 11 bases in between. CDR1 and CDR2 from the germline V gene are SGHAT and FQNNGV. CDR3 protein: CASRRDGTYEQYF. CDR3 nucleotide sequence: TGTGCCAGCAGACGGGACGGTACCTACGAGCAGTACTTC.

The CDR3 DNA follows: TGCGCCAGCAGTGAGACCACAGGGGCCGGGGAGCTGTTTTTT. Translating gives CASSETTGAGELFF. This chain joins TRBV10-2 and TRBJ2-2, with 7 bases that match TRBD1. The CDR3 loop spans 14 amino acids. Germline values: CDR1 WSHSY, CDR2 SAAADI. The V and J ends lost 2 bases and 6 bases, in that order; junction bases with no gene match: 3.

The sample holds a few counts of this clone. V and J are TRBV29-1 and TRBJ1-1; D is ambiguous. The CDR3 runs 14 residues. Between the trimmed V and J ends, which lost 5 bases and 5 bases, there was a span of 18 bases. The germline CDR1 and CDR2 sequences are SQVTM and ANQGSEA. Written as DNA, the CDR3 is TGCAGCGTTTCCCCAAGGACCGTGGGGACTGAAGCTTTCTTT. The encoded protein is CSVSPRTVGTEAFF.

In its sample, this clone was seen a few times. The chain joins TRBV6-4 to TRBJ2-5, with D possibly TRBD1 on 6 matching bases. V shed 6 bases and J shed 5 bases, with 22 bases lying between them. This CDR3 has 16 residues. Per the germline V gene, CDR1 is MRHNA and CDR2 is SNTAGT. The CDR3: CASRDKTGGSGETQYF. The CDR3 region has the DNA TGTGCCAGCAGGGATAAGACAGGTGGCTCGGGTGAGACCCAGTACTTC.

V and J are TRBV6-4 and TRBJ2-1; 11 bases are a match to TRBD2. Per the germline V gene, CDR1 is MRHNA and CDR2 is SNTAGT. The J segment lost 0 bases and the V segment lost 6 bases, leaving 7 bases of the junction unmatched. There are 17 residues in the CDR3. The CDR3 region is CASRGTSGEVSYNEQFF. CDR3 bases: TGTGCCAGCAGGGGGACTAGCGGAGAGGTCTCCTACAATGAGCAGTTCTTC.

The chain recombines TRBV11-2 with TRBJ2-2; TRBD2 matches at 9 bases. Germline-derived CDR1 and CDR2 are SGHAT and FQNNGV. The CDR3 consists of 16 residues. With 3 bases clipped from V and 7 bases from J, the junction kept 9 bases outside the gene matches. CDR3: CASSLRGGGVGGELFF. In nucleotides, the CDR3 is TGTGCCAGCAGCTTGCGGGGGGGCGGTGTCGGCGGGGAGCTGTTTTTT.

The genes are TRBV13 and TRBJ2-7, with TRBD2 matching over 14 bases. V shed 4 bases, J shed 7 bases, and the junction held 6 bases outside the gene matches. Germline V gene lookup returns CDR1 PRHDT and CDR2 FYEKMQ (reference sequence). CDR3 length: 15 residues. CDR3 protein: CASSSGTSGRREQYF. The CDR3 DNA reads as TGTGCCAGCAGCTCCGGGACTAGCGGGAGAAGAGAGCAGTACTTC. The variable domain in full, with the rest retrieved from reference TRBV13 and TRBJ2-7, is AAGVIQSPRHLIKEKRETATLKCYPIPRHDTVYWYQQGPGQDPQFLISFYEKMQSDKGSIPDRFSAQQFSDYHSELNMSSLELGDSALYFCASSSGTSGRREQYFGPGTRLTVT.